Below, 26 T cell receptor beta chains from the same sample are listed, as sequenced in a study of identical twins. TCRdb reprocessed the 5' RACE reads with MiXCR, giving one entry per CDR3 protein. The sample lists approximately 680,000 distinct CDR3 sequences, 7.1% occurring once. The same sample was also used in a study of yellow fever vaccine responses in identical twins.

Sequencing was performed on PBMCs. The receptor set was obtained from a woman aged 18-29 years in good health.

The chain joins TRBV5-1 to TRBJ2-1, with 16 bases lining up with TRBD2. J gave up 1 base and V 2 bases, and 6 bases lay outside the gene matches. The CDR3 has 19 amino acids. Germline CDR1 reads SGHRS; CDR2 reads YFSETQ. For the CDR3, the DNA is TGCGCCAGCAGCTTCCAGGGACTAGCGGGAGGGACATCCTACAATGAGCAGTTCTTC. As protein: CASSFQGLAGGTSYNEQFF. Filled out from reference TRBV5-1 and TRBJ2-1, the complete variable domain reads KAGVTQTPRYLIKTRGQQVTLSCSPISGHRSVSWYQQTPGQGLQFLFEYFSETQRNKGNFPGRFSGRQFSNSRSEMNVSTLELGDSALYLCASSFQGLAGGTSYNEQFFGPGTRLTVL.

This clonotype was detected ten times or more. CDR3 sequence (DNA): TGTGCCAGCAGCTTAGCGAGGGTACACGGACCCTTTGGCAATGAGCAGTTCTTC. Its protein product is CASSLARVHGPFGNEQFF. The chain links TRBV7-8 to TRBJ2-1; TRBD2 might be the D (5 bases). CDR1 is SGHVS, CDR2 FQNEAQ, per germline. V was cut by 0 bases and J by 6 bases, with 21 bases left in between. The CDR3 loop spans 18 amino acids.

This clonotype was observed at least ten times. V gene TRBV29-1 combines with J gene TRBJ2-1; 9 bases match TRBD2. V gave up 6 bases and J gave up 7 bases; unmatched junction bases: 19. Germline V gives CDR1 SQVTM, CDR2 ANQGSEA. The CDR3 covers 17 residues. The CDR3 loop is CSVPLDRGLAPRNEQFF. The CDR3 region has the DNA TGCAGCGTACCGCTAGACCGAGGACTAGCGCCCAGAAATGAGCAGTTCTTC.

This clonotype was counted many times. The chain recombines TRBV5-1 with TRBJ1-1; D is ambiguous. CDR3 length: 14 residues. CDR1 and CDR2 (germline): SGHRS, YFSETQ. The V end lost 4 bases, the J end lost 5 bases, and 15 bases lay between the germline ends. This CDR3 reads CASSPTDRWTEAFF. In DNA, the CDR3 is TGCGCCAGCAGCCCCACGGACCGGTGGACTGAAGCTTTCTTT.

The DNA for the CDR3 is TGTGCCAGCAGCCAAGTCATTTGGCGGGGGAACAATGAGCAGTTCTTC. This translates into CASSQVIWRGNNEQFF. The chain combines TRBV3-1 with TRBJ2-1, with 7 bases lining up with TRBD2. This CDR3 is built from 16 residues. From germline, CDR1 is LGHDT and CDR2 YNNKEL (reference sequence). V lost 1 base to trimming and J lost 5 bases; unmatched junction nucleotides: 8.

This chain joins TRBV12-3 or TRBV12-4 and TRBJ1-5; TRBD1 matches 9 bases. The CDR3 runs 15 residues. V was pared by 2 bases and J by 5 bases, with 4 bases of the junction left unmatched. In DNA, the CDR3 is TGTGCCAGCAGTTTAATATGGGACAGGGATCAGCCCCAGCATTTT. As protein: CASSLIWDRDQPQHF.

This clonotype appeared many times. The genes are TRBV27 and TRBJ2-1, with D perhaps assigned TRBD1 or TRBD2 (5 bases each). Trimming stripped 8 bases from V and 6 bases from J, with 14 bases between. CDR3 length equals 13 residues. Germline V gives CDR1 MNHEY, CDR2 SMNVEV (reference sequence). CDR3 loop: CASQRGAANEQFF. CDR3 DNA: TGTGCCAGCCAGAGAGGGGCGGCCAATGAGCAGTTCTTC.

The rearrangement links TRBV6-5 to TRBJ2-3; weak D call: TRBD1 (5 bases). Trimming removed 5 bases at V and 9 bases at J, with 12 bases between. The CDR3 spans 12 residues. In germline, CDR1 is MNHEY, CDR2 SVGAGI. The DNA for the CDR3 is TGTGCCAGCAGTCCTGGACACCTCACGCAGTATTTT. It codes for CASSPGHLTQYF.

The sample holds many counts of this clonotype. V is TRBV9 and J is TRBJ1-2; 9 nucleotides match TRBD1. Germline V gives CDR1 SGDLS, CDR2 YYNGEE. CDR3 length equals 15 residues. V shed 1 base and J 1 base; nucleotides not matched to a gene: 2. CDR3 sequence: CASSVMGQGNYGYTF. The CDR3 DNA reads TGTGCCAGCAGCGTAATGGGACAGGGTAACTATGGCTACACCTTC.

This clonotype was counted only a few times. The V gene is TRBV7-2, the J gene TRBJ2-1, with D perhaps being TRBD1 or TRBD2 (6 bases each). Between the trimmed V and J ends, which lost 4 bases and 2 bases, there was a span of 15 bases. The CDR3 totals 16 residues. Germline V gene sequence: CDR1 SGHTA, CDR2 FQGNSA. DNA of the CDR3: TGTGCCAGCAGCTATAGATGGGGGGCCGCCTACAATGAGCAGTTCTTC. It yields the protein CASSYRWGAAYNEQFF.

This clonotype was observed a few times. V and J are TRBV12-3 or TRBV12-4 and TRBJ2-5, with 8 bases lining up with TRBD1. CDR3 length: 15 residues. V shed 5 bases and J 4 bases; nucleotides not matched to a gene: 9. The CDR3 coding sequence is TGTGCCAGCAGTCGTCAGGGGGCCGGTGGAGAGACCCAGTACTTC. Translated: CASSRQGAGGETQYF.

This chain connects TRBV20-1 to TRBJ2-3, with no clear D. This CDR3 has 15 amino acids. Germline CDR1 DFQATT, CDR2 SNEGSKA (reference sequence). V gave up 0 bases and J gave up 5 bases, with 15 bases separating them. The DNA of the CDR3 is TGCAGTGCTAGAGATCTCCCCGTCCGACTAGATACGCAGTATTTT. Its translation is CSARDLPVRLDTQYF.

This clonotype appeared a few times. The V call is TRBV20-1, the J call TRBJ2-1; 11 nucleotides match TRBD2. With V trimmed by 1 base and J by 3 bases, 5 bases remained unmatched. CDR3 length equals 16 residues. Germline V gene lookup returns CDR1 DFQATT and CDR2 SNEGSKA (reference sequence). The DNA of the CDR3 is TGCAGTGCTAGAGCCCAACTAGCGGGAGACTACAATGAGCAGTTCTTC. Translated, it gives CSARAQLAGDYNEQFF.

This clonotype was detected a few times. The gene calls are TRBV6-5 and TRBJ2-2, with a possible D match to TRBD2 (6 bases). The CDR3 covers 15 residues. V gave up 6 bases and J gave up 4 bases, with 15 bases separating them. CDR1 is MNHEY, CDR2 SVGAGI, per germline. CDR3 sequence: CASSYGLASTGELFF. The CDR3 DNA reads TGTGCCAGCAGCTACGGCCTAGCGAGCACCGGGGAGCTGTTTTTT.

The table lists this clonotype with a few counts. The chain's CDR3 is CASSQVIAGTRGTQYF. CDR3 nucleotide sequence: TGTGCCAGCAGCCAAGTAATAGCGGGGACGCGCGGTACGCAGTATTTT. The V call is TRBV3-1, the J call TRBJ2-3, with 8 bases aligning to TRBD2. CDR1 and CDR2 from the germline V gene are LGHDT and YNNKEL (reference sequence). This CDR3 has 16 residues. V was pared by 1 base and J by 8 bases, with 11 bases of the junction left unmatched.

In this sample, this clonotype turned up many times. The J gene is TRBJ2-2, the V gene TRBV29-1; D may match TRBD1 or TRBD2 (7 bases each). V lost 3 bases to trimming and J lost 0 bases, with 11 bases between them. Germline V gene sequence: CDR1 SQVTM, CDR2 ANQGSEA. CDR3 length: 15 amino acids. This CDR3 reads CSVDQGGANTGELFF. CDR3 DNA: TGCAGCGTTGATCAGGGGGGGGCGAACACCGGGGAGCTGTTTTTT.

The chain is built from TRBV4-1 and TRBJ1-2; D is perhaps TRBD1 (6 bases). The CDR3 totals 13 residues. The germline V and J ends were trimmed by 3 bases and 9 bases, with 14 bases remaining between them. Germline CDR1 reads MGHRA; CDR2 reads YSYEKL. CDR3 bases: TGCGCCAGCAGCCATGGTGAGGGGGAGAGCTACACCTTC. Encoded protein: CASSHGEGESYTF.

This clonotype was counted at least ten times. V and J are TRBV7-9 and TRBJ1-2; tentatively, D is TRBD1 (5 bases). CDR3 length: 13 amino acids. The ends were cut back, 5 bases at V and 2 bases at J, with 9 bases in the middle. Germline V lookup: CDR1 SEHNR, CDR2 FQNEAQ (reference sequence). In DNA form, the CDR3 reads TGTGCCAGCAGCCCCAGGGAGAACTATGGCTACACCTTC. Encoded protein: CASSPRENYGYTF.

This clonotype showed up many times. The chain uses TRBV6-1 and TRBJ2-4, with 7 bases identical to TRBD1. J was trimmed by 2 bases and V by 5 bases; bases with no gene match: 6. This CDR3 has 15 amino acids. Germline V gives CDR1 MNHNS, CDR2 SASEGT. CDR3 sequence reads: CASSHTTGPKNIQYF. The CDR3, as DNA: TGTGCCAGCAGTCATACGACAGGGCCCAAAAACATTCAGTACTTC.

The table lists this clonotype with a few counts. The gene calls are TRBV7-6 and TRBJ2-7; D possibly corresponds to TRBD1 (5 bases). CDR3 length equals 12 residues. V was clipped by 5 bases and J by 4 bases, with 9 bases between them. Germline V gene data show CDR1 as SGHVS and CDR2 as FNYEAQ. The DNA for the CDR3 is TGTGCCAGCAGCATCGACAGATACGAGCAGTACTTC. Amino acids: CASSIDRYEQYF.

This clonotype appeared a few times. The rearrangement uses TRBV5-4 and TRBJ1-4; D remains unclear. Looked up from germline, CDR1 is SGHNT and CDR2 is YYREEE (reference sequence). V was pared by 2 bases and J by 0 bases, with 8 bases between. This CDR3 contains 15 residues. The CDR3 loop is CASSFFAATNEKLFF. As DNA, the CDR3 is TGTGCCAGCAGCTTTTTTGCTGCAACTAATGAAAAACTGTTTTTT.

This clonotype has just a few counts. A junction boundary mismatches the germline segment, possibly from a read error. The gene calls are TRBV2 and TRBJ2-3; 7 bases fit TRBD2. The germline V gene has CDR1 SNHLY and CDR2 FYNNEI. The CDR3 consists of 14 residues. CDR3 sequence reads: CASSPTSVTDTQCF. In nucleotides, the CDR3 is TGTGCCAGCAGCCCAACTAGCGTGACAGATACGCAGTGTTTT.

This clonotype has a handful of counts. The J gene is TRBJ2-1, the V gene TRBV24-1; 12 nucleotides align to TRBD2. From germline, CDR1 is KGHDR and CDR2 SFDVKD. The CDR3 runs 17 residues. With 3 bases clipped from V and 7 bases from J, the junction kept 9 bases outside the gene matches. CDR3 DNA sequence: TGTGCCACCAGTGATGCCTCTAGCGGGAGGGTCATTAATGAGCAGTTCTTC. Its protein product is CATSDASSGRVINEQFF.

CDR3 loop: CASSQTGSSTDTQYF. For the CDR3, the DNA is TGTGCCAGCAGCCAGACAGGGTCTAGCACAGATACGCAGTATTTT. This rearrangement joins TRBV28 to TRBJ2-3; 7 bases fit TRBD1. V shed 6 bases, J shed 0 bases, and the junction held 6 bases outside the gene matches. The CDR3 covers 15 residues. The germline CDR1 and CDR2 sequences are MDHEN and SYDVKM.

This clonotype was detected only a few times. The rearrangement uses TRBV6-1 and TRBJ2-1; 10 nucleotides line up with TRBD2. From germline, CDR1 is MNHNS and CDR2 SASEGT. The trim removed 6 bases at V and 5 bases at J, leaving 7 bases unmatched. There are 15 residues in the CDR3. CDR3 in amino acids: CASRSSGRAHNEQFF. Here the CDR3 DNA reads TGTGCCAGCAGATCCAGCGGGAGGGCCCACAATGAGCAGTTCTTC.

The V call is TRBV12-3 or TRBV12-4, the J call TRBJ2-1, with 10 bases aligning to TRBD1. The ends lost 5 bases at V and 4 bases at J; junction bases unmatched: 5. The CDR3 loop spans 15 amino acids. CDR3 sequence reads: CASSIRTGGYNEQFF. In DNA form, the CDR3 reads TGTGCCAGCAGTATCAGGACAGGGGGTTACAATGAGCAGTTCTTC.